These T cell receptor beta chains were read from a single sample in a study of shared clonotypes between healthy human individuals. Measured with immunoSEQ multiplex PCR; TCRdb has only the in-frame clones, and not every one. The sample holds some 550,000 clones, about 96% seen once. Sequencing used naive CD4+ T cells sorted from blood. These receptors all stem from a woman aged 25 to 39 in good health. Each CDR3 is given with its conserved first and last residue. Fields, in order: D gene, V gene, J gene, clone size, CDR3 protein, CDR3 DNA. D genes are given only for firm matches. Only some rows state a clone size, as once, few, many or a class for expanded clones.

D gene: TRBD1
V gene: TRBV15
J gene: TRBJ1-2
clone size: NA
CDR3 protein: CATSRGTGTHGYTF
CDR3 DNA: TGTGCCACCAGCAGGGGGACAGGGACCCATGGCTACACCTTC

D gene: NA
V gene: TRBV9
J gene: TRBJ2-3
clone size: NA
CDR3 protein: CASSQRPTDTQYF
CDR3 DNA: TGTGCCAGCAGCCAACGACCTACAGATACGCAGTATTTT

D gene: NA
V gene: TRBV4-1
J gene: TRBJ2-1
clone size: NA
CDR3 protein: CASSQAHRYNEQFF
CDR3 DNA: TGCGCCAGCAGCCAAGCCCACAGGTACAATGAGCAGTTCTTC

D gene: NA
V gene: TRBV28
J gene: TRBJ2-7
clone size: NA
CDR3 protein: CASSLGRIWAGSYEQYF
CDR3 DNA: TGTGCCAGCAGTTTGGGCCGGATATGGGCGGGCTCCTACGAGCAGTACTTC

D gene: TRBD1
V gene: TRBV10-3
J gene: TRBJ1-3
clone size: NA
CDR3 protein: CAISSRQGWSGNTIYF
CDR3 DNA: TGTGCCATCAGTAGCCGACAGGGTTGGTCTGGAAACACCATATATTTT

D gene: NA
V gene: TRBV5-1
J gene: TRBJ2-5
clone size: NA
CDR3 protein: CASSLVETQYF
CDR3 DNA: TGCGCCAGCAGCTTGGTGGAGACCCAGTACTTC

D gene: NA
V gene: TRBV28
J gene: TRBJ2-7
clone size: NA
CDR3 protein: CASSGAQARAYEQYF
CDR3 DNA: TGTGCCAGCAGTGGGGCCCAGGCCAGGGCCTACGAGCAGTACTTC

D gene: TRBD2
V gene: TRBV9
J gene: TRBJ2-2
clone size: NA
CDR3 protein: CASSAGGIDALRELFF
CDR3 DNA: TGTGCCAGCAGCGCGGGGGGTATCGATGCCCTCCGGGAGCTGTTTTTT

D gene: TRBD1
V gene: TRBV5-8
J gene: TRBJ2-1
clone size: NA
CDR3 protein: CASSFGTGTEQFF
CDR3 DNA: TGTGCCAGCAGCTTTGGGACAGGGACTGAGCAGTTCTTC

D gene: NA
V gene: TRBV7-3
J gene: TRBJ2-3
clone size: NA
CDR3 protein: CASSSGQVPDTQYF
CDR3 DNA: TGTGCCAGCAGCTCAGGGCAGGTCCCAGATACGCAGTATTTT

D gene: TRBD1
V gene: TRBV10-3
J gene: TRBJ1-1
clone size: once
CDR3 protein: CAISGRDRGIQMANTEAFF
CDR3 DNA: TGTGCCATCAGTGGTAGGGACAGGGGGATCCAAATGGCGAACACTGAAGCTTTCTTT

D gene: TRBD1
V gene: TRBV7-3
J gene: TRBJ2-7
clone size: NA
CDR3 protein: CASSRWTGEYEQYF
CDR3 DNA: TGTGCCAGCAGCCGCTGGACAGGAGAATACGAGCAGTACTTC

D gene: NA
V gene: TRBV28
J gene: TRBJ2-7
clone size: NA
CDR3 protein: CASRLQGLGYEQYF
CDR3 DNA: TGTGCCAGCCGGTTACAGGGCCTCGGGTACGAGCAGTACTTC

D gene: TRBD2
V gene: TRBV25-1
J gene: TRBJ2-6
clone size: NA
CDR3 protein: CASSERGFGANVLTF
CDR3 DNA: TGTGCCAGCAGTGAGCGGGGGTTCGGGGCCAACGTCCTGACTTTC

D gene: TRBD1
V gene: TRBV19
J gene: TRBJ2-7
clone size: NA
CDR3 protein: CASSIGGQVLAGQYF
CDR3 DNA: TGTGCCAGTAGTATTGGAGGACAGGTACTGGCAGGGCAGTACTTC

D gene: NA
V gene: TRBV27
J gene: TRBJ1-4
clone size: NA
CDR3 protein: CASSFGRDNEKLFF
CDR3 DNA: TGTGCCAGCAGTTTCGGCAGGGATAATGAAAAACTGTTTTTT

D gene: NA
V gene: TRBV15
J gene: TRBJ1-4
clone size: NA
CDR3 protein: CATSRDRGTANEKLFF
CDR3 DNA: TGTGCCACCAGCAGAGATCGGGGCACTGCTAATGAAAAACTGTTTTTT

D gene: NA
V gene: TRBV7-9
J gene: TRBJ1-2
clone size: NA
CDR3 protein: CASSSFEGTLRGYTF
CDR3 DNA: TGTGCCAGCAGCTCCTTTGAAGGGACACTCCGTGGCTACACCTTC

D gene: TRBD2
V gene: TRBV6-6
J gene: TRBJ2-1
clone size: NA
CDR3 protein: CASSTPASGNEQFF
CDR3 DNA: TGTGCCAGCAGCACCCCCGCTAGCGGCAATGAGCAGTTCTTC

D gene: NA
V gene: TRBV5-1
J gene: TRBJ2-3
clone size: NA
CDR3 protein: CASSSRRSSTDTQYF
CDR3 DNA: TGCGCCAGCAGCTCCAGAAGATCTAGCACAGATACGCAGTATTTT

D gene: NA
V gene: TRBV6-6
J gene: TRBJ1-1
clone size: NA
CDR3 protein: CASSYGQGRTEAFF
CDR3 DNA: TGTGCCAGCAGTTACGGGCAGGGGAGAACTGAAGCTTTCTTT

D gene: TRBD2
V gene: TRBV28
J gene: TRBJ2-1
clone size: NA
CDR3 protein: CASSLDVAGGLNEQFF
CDR3 DNA: TGTGCCAGCAGTTTAGATGTAGCGGGAGGGCTGAATGAGCAGTTCTTC

D gene: TRBD2
V gene: TRBV2
J gene: TRBJ2-7
clone size: NA
CDR3 protein: CASSELGTSSYEQYF
CDR3 DNA: TGTGCCAGCAGTGAATTAGGGACTAGCTCCTACGAGCAGTACTTC

D gene: NA
V gene: TRBV27
J gene: TRBJ2-3
clone size: once
CDR3 protein: CASSFGQITDTQYF
CDR3 DNA: TGTGCCAGCAGTTTTGGGCAAATCACAGATACGCAGTATTTT

D gene: NA
V gene: TRBV28
J gene: TRBJ2-2
clone size: few
CDR3 protein: CASTTYSNTGELFF
CDR3 DNA: TGTGCCAGCACCACGTACTCGAACACCGGGGAGCTGTTTTTT

D gene: NA
V gene: TRBV15
J gene: TRBJ1-1
clone size: NA
CDR3 protein: CATTNQQNTEAFF
CDR3 DNA: TGTGCCACCACCAACCAGCAGAACACTGAAGCTTTCTTT

D gene: TRBD1
V gene: TRBV7-2
J gene: TRBJ1-2
clone size: NA
CDR3 protein: CASRGGQAFYGYTF
CDR3 DNA: TGTGCCAGCAGAGGGGGACAGGCCTTCTATGGCTACACCTTC

D gene: NA
V gene: TRBV27
J gene: TRBJ2-3
clone size: NA
CDR3 protein: CASSYHGSTDTQYF
CDR3 DNA: TGTGCCAGCAGTTATCACGGTAGCACAGATACGCAGTATTTT

D gene: NA
V gene: TRBV11-2
J gene: TRBJ2-3
clone size: NA
CDR3 protein: CASSPQGDTQYF
CDR3 DNA: TGTGCCAGCAGCCCTCAGGGAGATACGCAGTATTTT

D gene: NA
V gene: TRBV7-2
J gene: TRBJ2-3
clone size: once
CDR3 protein: CASTFPLGDTQYF
CDR3 DNA: TGTGCCAGCACCTTCCCCCTGGGAGATACGCAGTATTTT

D gene: NA
V gene: TRBV7-8
J gene: TRBJ1-5
clone size: NA
CDR3 protein: CASSSLGRTHQPQHF
CDR3 DNA: TGTGCCAGCAGCTCCCTCGGCAGGACTCATCAGCCCCAGCATTTT

D gene: NA
V gene: TRBV7-8
J gene: TRBJ2-3
clone size: NA
CDR3 protein: CASSLNLDTDTQYF
CDR3 DNA: TGTGCCAGCAGCTTGAACCTAGACACAGATACGCAGTATTTT

D gene: TRBD1
V gene: TRBV19
J gene: TRBJ1-3
clone size: NA
CDR3 protein: CASSLDRSGNTIYF
CDR3 DNA: TGTGCCAGTAGTCTGGACAGGTCTGGAAACACCATATATTTT

D gene: NA
V gene: TRBV5-5
J gene: TRBJ2-5
clone size: NA
CDR3 protein: CASSLETFSAGTQYF
CDR3 DNA: TGTGCCAGCAGCTTGGAGACCTTTAGCGCGGGGACCCAGTACTTC

D gene: NA
V gene: TRBV30
J gene: TRBJ1-4
clone size: once
CDR3 protein: CAWRVGADEKLFF
CDR3 DNA: TGTGCCTGGAGGGTAGGGGCGGATGAAAAACTGTTTTTT

D gene: NA
V gene: TRBV10-2
J gene: TRBJ1-1
clone size: NA
CDR3 protein: CASTVGGLGTEAFF
CDR3 DNA: TGCGCCAGCACCGTAGGCGGTTTGGGCACTGAAGCTTTCTTT

D gene: NA
V gene: TRBV2
J gene: TRBJ2-5
clone size: NA
CDR3 protein: CASSDPPGPLQETQYF
CDR3 DNA: TGTGCCAGCAGTGATCCCCCGGGACCGCTCCAAGAGACCCAGTACTTC

D gene: NA
V gene: TRBV2
J gene: TRBJ2-5
clone size: NA
CDR3 protein: CASRRDQETQYF
CDR3 DNA: TGTGCCAGCAGAAGAGATCAAGAGACCCAGTACTTC

D gene: NA
V gene: TRBV19
J gene: TRBJ2-1
clone size: NA
CDR3 protein: CASSPPPRRNNEQFF
CDR3 DNA: TGTGCCAGTAGTCCACCTCCGCGACGGAACAATGAGCAGTTCTTC

D gene: NA
V gene: TRBV28
J gene: TRBJ2-3
clone size: NA
CDR3 protein: CASSLSSTPTQYF
CDR3 DNA: TGTGCCAGCAGTTTATCGTCAACCCCTACGCAGTATTTT

D gene: NA
V gene: TRBV18
J gene: TRBJ2-5
clone size: NA
CDR3 protein: CASSPRDNQQYF
CDR3 DNA: TGTGCCAGCTCACCCCGAGACAATCAGCAGTACTTC

D gene: NA
V gene: TRBV2
J gene: TRBJ2-1
clone size: NA
CDR3 protein: CASSSRRASSYNEQFF
CDR3 DNA: TGTGCCAGCAGTTCAAGACGGGCTAGCTCCTACAATGAGCAGTTCTTC

D gene: TRBD1
V gene: TRBV5-4
J gene: TRBJ2-7
clone size: once
CDR3 protein: CASSSPGGPLYEQYF
CDR3 DNA: TGTGCCAGCAGCTCACCAGGGGGCCCTCTCTACGAGCAGTACTTC

D gene: NA
V gene: TRBV28
J gene: TRBJ2-7
clone size: NA
CDR3 protein: CASSRPGGPAYEQYF
CDR3 DNA: TGTGCCAGCAGTCGGCCGGGCGGGCCTGCCTACGAGCAGTACTTC

D gene: NA
V gene: TRBV28
J gene: TRBJ2-1
clone size: NA
CDR3 protein: CASSGGQTNTFYNEQFF
CDR3 DNA: TGTGCCAGCAGTGGGGGGCAGACCAATACCTTCTACAATGAGCAGTTCTTC

D gene: TRBD1
V gene: TRBV19
J gene: TRBJ1-2
clone size: NA
CDR3 protein: CASSQGALQYGYTF
CDR3 DNA: TGTGCCAGTAGCCAGGGGGCACTCCAATATGGCTACACCTTC

D gene: NA
V gene: TRBV2
J gene: TRBJ2-2
clone size: NA
CDR3 protein: CARGAPGTGELFF
CDR3 DNA: TGTGCCAGGGGGGCCCCGGGCACCGGGGAGCTGTTTTTT

D gene: NA
V gene: TRBV28
J gene: TRBJ1-5
clone size: NA
CDR3 protein: CASNDWDSNQPQHF
CDR3 DNA: TGTGCCAGCAACGACTGGGATAGCAATCAGCCCCAGCATTTT

D gene: NA
V gene: TRBV7-9
J gene: TRBJ2-1
clone size: NA
CDR3 protein: CASSNRGGEQFF
CDR3 DNA: TGTGCCAGCAGCAACAGAGGGGGGGAGCAGTTCTTC

D gene: NA
V gene: TRBV10-1
J gene: TRBJ1-1
clone size: NA
CDR3 protein: CASSESIGSRAFF
CDR3 DNA: TGCGCCAGCAGTGAGTCAATAGGGTCGCGGGCTTTCTTT

D gene: TRBD2
V gene: TRBV14
J gene: TRBJ2-1
clone size: NA
CDR3 protein: CASSQSRASGRGNEQFF
CDR3 DNA: TGTGCCAGCAGCCAATCCAGGGCTAGCGGGAGAGGTAATGAGCAGTTCTTC

D gene: TRBD2
V gene: TRBV11-2
J gene: TRBJ2-1
clone size: NA
CDR3 protein: CASSSRGGLYNEQFF
CDR3 DNA: TGTGCCAGCAGCTCCCGGGGGGGGCTTTACAATGAGCAGTTCTTC

D gene: NA
V gene: TRBV5-4
J gene: TRBJ1-1
clone size: NA
CDR3 protein: CASSVSPAIMNTEAFF
CDR3 DNA: TGTGCCAGCAGCGTTAGTCCAGCTATTATGAACACTGAAGCTTTCTTT

D gene: NA
V gene: TRBV5-1
J gene: TRBJ1-6
clone size: NA
CDR3 protein: CASSLDPRAGSPLHF
CDR3 DNA: TGCGCCAGCAGCTTGGATCCCAGGGCAGGATCACCCCTCCACTTT

D gene: NA
V gene: TRBV21-1
J gene: TRBJ2-3
clone size: NA
CDR3 protein: CASSKEPAGGPYRTDTQYF
CDR3 DNA: TGTGCCAGCAGCAAAGAACCAGCGGGAGGGCCGTATCGCACAGATACGCAGTATTTT